The rows below give T cell receptor beta chains drawn from one sample of a study of vaccination and CD4 T cells after COVID-19. These receptors' targets are unknown. MiXCR was run by TCRdb on the PCR reads, yielding one entry per CDR3 protein. The sample includes 20,000 to 25,000 distinct CDR3 sequences, around two fifths seen only once; the top ten take approximately 19%. Specimen: CD4+ T cells from blood, cultured in vitro, collected before SARS-CoV-2 vaccination. Receptor source: a human donor who received a COVID-19 vaccine. The CDR3 runs from the conserved cysteine through the conserved F or W. The D gene is left open where the match is weak. Clone size, where shown, is once, few, many, or a class for clones that have expanded.

v_call	d_call	clone_size	j_call	cdr3_aa	cdr3_nt
TRBV5-1	NA	NA	TRBJ2-5	CASSWDLQETQYF	TGCGCCAGCAGCTGGGACTTACAAGAGACCCAGTACTTC
TRBV15	TRBD1	few	TRBJ2-1	CATSRRTGGFNEQFF	TGTGCCACCAGCAGAAGGACAGGGGGCTTTAATGAGCAGTTCTTC
TRBV11-3	TRBD2	NA	TRBJ2-3	CASSQTRLAQDTQYF	TGTGCCAGCAGCCAAACCCGACTAGCGCAAGATACGCAGTATTTT
TRBV20-1	TRBD2	NA	TRBJ2-5	CSARGLTSGGQETQYF	TGCAGTGCTAGGGGACTGACTAGCGGGGGACAAGAGACCCAGTACTTC
TRBV6-1	NA	NA	TRBJ1-1	CASREQELNTEAFF	TGTGCCAGCAGGGAACAGGAGCTTAACACTGAAGCTTTCTTT
TRBV5-1	TRBD2	NA	TRBJ2-5	CASSLWGGSGQETQYF	TGCGCCAGCAGCTTGTGGGGGGGGTCAGGCCAAGAGACCCAGTACTTC
TRBV20-1	NA	medium-sized	TRBJ2-4	CSAREPGGAKNIQYF	TGCAGTGCTAGAGAACCAGGGGGGGCCAAAAACATTCAGTACTTC
TRBV20-1	TRBD2	NA	TRBJ2-3	CSARDSTSGGAGGTDTQYF	TGCAGTGCTAGAGATTCAACTAGCGGGGGGGCCGGTGGCACAGATACGCAGTATTTT
TRBV6-5	NA	NA	TRBJ2-3	CASSSPGRADTQYF	TGTGCCAGCAGTTCGCCGGGCCGGGCGGATACGCAGTATTTT
TRBV20-1	TRBD1	few	TRBJ1-5	CSARQGARNQPQHF	TGCAGTGCTAGACAGGGGGCTCGTAATCAGCCCCAGCATTTT
TRBV1	NA	NA	TRBJ2-1	CTSSQDLGGGAVRNEQFF	TGCACCAGCAGCCAAGATCTGGGAGGGGGGGCTGTCCGCAATGAGCAGTTCTTC
TRBV21-1	NA	once	TRBJ2-5	CARTPRPGEMGETRYF	TGTGCCCGAACTCCGAGACCAGGGGAAATGGGAGAGACCCGGTACTTC
TRBV6-5	NA	NA	TRBJ1-2	CASSYGEPPNYGYTF	TGTGCCAGCAGTTATGGGGAGCCCCCGAACTATGGCTACACCTTC
TRBV7-9	TRBD2	NA	TRBJ2-1	CASGLARLAGGGNEQFF	TGTGCCAGCGGCTTAGCCCGACTAGCGGGGGGGGGCAATGAGCAGTTCTTC
TRBV5-1	NA	NA	TRBJ1-6	CASSTDWGNSPLHF	TGCGCCAGCAGCACGGACTGGGGGAATTCACCCCTCCACTTT
TRBV25-1	NA	NA	TRBJ1-2	CASFTGTYGYTF	TGTGCCAGCTTTACAGGGACTTATGGCTACACCTTC
TRBV7-2	NA	few	TRBJ2-2	CASSLAPGTGELFF	TGTGCCAGCAGCTTAGCCCCGGGCACCGGGGAGCTGTTTTTT
TRBV6-5	NA	few	TRBJ1-2	CASSYSTWQSYGYTF	TGTGCCAGCAGTTACTCTACGTGGCAGTCCTATGGCTACACCTTC
TRBV20-1	TRBD1	NA	TRBJ1-6	CSAREAGGRSSYNSPLHF	TGCAGTGCTAGAGAGGCAGGGGGAAGGAGCTCCTATAATTCACCCCTCCACTTT
TRBV19	NA	NA	TRBJ1-1	CASSIARAEAFF	TGTGCCAGTAGTATAGCACGGGCTGAAGCTTTCTTT
TRBV6-1	NA	NA	TRBJ2-3	CASSPPKSTDTQYF	TGTGCCAGCAGTCCTCCGAAATCCACAGATACGCAGTATTTT
TRBV6-1	TRBD1	NA	TRBJ1-2	CASREGQLGYTF	TGTGCCAGCAGGGAGGGACAGTTAGGCTACACCTTC
TRBV30	TRBD2	few	TRBJ2-3	CAWSIAGGSDTQYF	TGTGCCTGGAGTATAGCGGGGGGGTCAGATACGCAGTATTTT
TRBV21-1	NA	few	TRBJ2-7	CASSKVGVRGRTKTYEQYF	TGTGCCAGCAGCAAAGTGGGGGTTCGTGGGAGGACGAAGACCTACGAGCAGTACTTC
TRBV7-6	NA	NA	TRBJ2-1	CASSLTGNRNEQFF	TGTGCCAGCAGCTTGACTGGGAATAGGAATGAGCAGTTCTTC
TRBV20-1	NA	NA	TRBJ1-1	CSARGNEGEGTEAFF	TGCAGTGCTAGGGGAAATGAGGGGGAAGGCACTGAAGCTTTCTTT
TRBV7-2	NA	NA	TRBJ2-1	CASSPLSGEQFF	TGTGCCAGCAGCCCCCTCAGCGGTGAGCAGTTCTTC
TRBV10-3	TRBD2	NA	TRBJ2-5	CAISESTSGGRETQYF	TGTGCCATCAGTGAGTCAACTAGCGGGGGGAGAGAGACCCAGTACTTC
TRBV18	NA	NA	TRBJ1-2	CASSPDRGGYTF	TGTGCCAGCTCACCGGACCGTGGTGGCTACACCTTC
TRBV30	NA	NA	TRBJ2-7	CAWGEVGNEQYF	TGTGCCTGGGGGGAAGTAGGGAACGAGCAGTACTTC
TRBV5-4	TRBD1	NA	TRBJ2-5	CASSPSRQGEEETQYF	TGTGCCAGCAGCCCCTCACGACAGGGCGAGGAAGAGACCCAGTACTTC
TRBV7-2	NA	NA	TRBJ1-6	CASSLGLRGNNSPLHF	TGTGCCAGCAGCTTAGGTCTCCGGGGTAACAATTCACCCCTCCACTTT
TRBV6-4	NA	few	TRBJ2-1	CASSEADTSYNEQFF	TGTGCCAGCAGTGAAGCCGACACCTCCTACAATGAGCAGTTCTTC
TRBV20-1	TRBD2	few	TRBJ2-1	CSARGASGEIEQFF	TGCAGTGCTAGAGGTGCTAGCGGGGAGATTGAGCAGTTCTTC
TRBV12-3/TRBV12-4	NA	few	TRBJ1-5	CASSSGTLNQPQHF	TGTGCCAGCAGTTCCGGGACACTGAATCAGCCCCAGCATTTT
TRBV6-1	TRBD1	few	TRBJ2-7	CASSIDRGDEQYF	TGTGCCAGCAGTATCGACAGGGGGGACGAGCAGTACTTC
TRBV10-3	NA	NA	TRBJ2-3	CAISGLLNRADTDTQYF	TGTGCCATCAGTGGGCTTTTAAACAGGGCTGACACAGATACGCAGTATTTT
TRBV21-1	NA	few	TRBJ2-7	CASGGNSTYEQYF	TGTGCCAGCGGGGGAAACAGCACCTACGAGCAGTACTTC
TRBV24-1	TRBD1	few	TRBJ1-2	CATSDYRGGFYGYTF	TGTGCCACCAGTGATTACAGGGGCGGGTTCTATGGCTACACCTTC
TRBV5-1	NA	NA	TRBJ2-5	CASSLGLGETQYF	TGCGCCAGCAGCTTGGGATTGGGGGAGACCCAGTACTTC
TRBV10-3	NA	NA	TRBJ1-5	CAIPRGHYYQPQHF	TGTGCCATCCCCAGGGGCCACTACTATCAGCCCCAGCATTTT
TRBV20-1	TRBD2	NA	TRBJ2-4	CSARHWGSGGDIQYF	TGCAGTGCTAGGCATTGGGGTTCCGGGGGGGACATTCAGTACTTC
TRBV7-2	NA	NA	TRBJ2-1	CASSLVGGGSYNEQFF	TGTGCCAGCAGCTTAGTAGGGGGGGGCTCCTACAATGAGCAGTTCTTC
TRBV7-2	TRBD2	NA	TRBJ2-7	CASSFSGGTYEQYF	TGTGCCAGCAGCTTCTCGGGGGGGACCTACGAGCAGTACTTC
TRBV12-3/TRBV12-4	NA	NA	TRBJ2-7	CASSLVGGASYEQYF	TGTGCCAGCAGTTTAGTGGGGGGGGCCTCCTACGAGCAGTACTTC
TRBV20-1	TRBD1	NA	TRBJ2-7	CSAAEGGQGYEQHF	TGCAGTGCTGCCGAGGGAGGACAGGGATACGAGCAGCACTTC